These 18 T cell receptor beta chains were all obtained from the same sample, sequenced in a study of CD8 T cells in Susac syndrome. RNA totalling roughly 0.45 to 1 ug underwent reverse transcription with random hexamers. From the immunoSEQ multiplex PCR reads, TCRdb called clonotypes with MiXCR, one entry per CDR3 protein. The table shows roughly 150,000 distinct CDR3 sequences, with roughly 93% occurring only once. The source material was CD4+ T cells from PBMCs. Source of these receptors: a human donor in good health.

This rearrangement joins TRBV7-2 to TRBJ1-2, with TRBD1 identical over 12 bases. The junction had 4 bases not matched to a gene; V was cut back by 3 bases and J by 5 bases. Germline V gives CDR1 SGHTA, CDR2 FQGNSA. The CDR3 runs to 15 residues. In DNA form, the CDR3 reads TGTGCCAGCAGCTTCCGGGACAGGGGGCTTTATGGCTACACCTTC. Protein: CASSFRDRGLYGYTF.

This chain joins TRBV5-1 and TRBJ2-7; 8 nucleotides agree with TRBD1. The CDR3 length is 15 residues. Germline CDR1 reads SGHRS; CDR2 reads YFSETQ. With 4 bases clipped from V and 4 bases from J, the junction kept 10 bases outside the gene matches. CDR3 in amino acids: CASSRGQGSRYEQYF. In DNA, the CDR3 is TGCGCCAGCAGCAGAGGACAGGGAAGTAGATACGAGCAGTACTTC.

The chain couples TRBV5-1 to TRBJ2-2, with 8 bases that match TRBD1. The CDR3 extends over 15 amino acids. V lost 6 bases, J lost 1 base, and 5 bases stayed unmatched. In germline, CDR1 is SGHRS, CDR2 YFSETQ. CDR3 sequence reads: CASKTGTGNTGELFF. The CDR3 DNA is TGCGCCAGCAAAACCGGGACAGGGAACACCGGGGAGCTGTTTTTT.

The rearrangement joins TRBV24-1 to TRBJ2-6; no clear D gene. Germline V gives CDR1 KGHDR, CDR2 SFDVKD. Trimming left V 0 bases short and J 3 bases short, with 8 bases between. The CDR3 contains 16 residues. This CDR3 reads CATSDLPWNGANVLTF. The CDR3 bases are TGTGCCACCAGTGATTTGCCTTGGAATGGGGCCAACGTCCTGACTTTC.

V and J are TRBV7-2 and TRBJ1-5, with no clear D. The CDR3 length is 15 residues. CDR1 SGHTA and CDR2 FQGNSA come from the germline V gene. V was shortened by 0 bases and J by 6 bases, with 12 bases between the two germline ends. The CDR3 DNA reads TGTGCCAGCAGCTTAGCCAGCGGCGTGTCTCAGCCCCAGCATTTT. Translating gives CASSLASGVSQPQHF. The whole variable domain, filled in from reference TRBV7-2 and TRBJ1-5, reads GAGVSQSPSNKVTEKGKDVELRCDPISGHTALYWYRQSLGQGLEFLIYFQGNSAPDKSGLPSDRFSAERTGGSVSTLTIQRTQQEDSAVYLCASSLASGVSQPQHFGDGTRLSIL.

This chain's CDR3 is CASSQAPGVAYF. CDR3 DNA sequence: TGTGCCAGCAGCCAAGCGCCGGGGGTTGCGTACTTC. This sequence joins TRBV3-1 and TRBJ2-7; a weak D match, TRBD2 (6 bases). The germline V gene has CDR1 LGHDT and CDR2 YNNKEL (reference sequence). This CDR3 region has 12 residues. The V end lost 1 base, the J end lost 12 bases, and 13 bases lay between the germline ends.

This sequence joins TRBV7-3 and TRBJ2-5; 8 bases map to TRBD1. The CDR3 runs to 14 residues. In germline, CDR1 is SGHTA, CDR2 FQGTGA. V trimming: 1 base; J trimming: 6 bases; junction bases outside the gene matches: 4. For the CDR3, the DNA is TGTGCCAGCAGCTTAAACCAGGGGGCAAAGACCCAGTACTTC. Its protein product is CASSLNQGAKTQYF.

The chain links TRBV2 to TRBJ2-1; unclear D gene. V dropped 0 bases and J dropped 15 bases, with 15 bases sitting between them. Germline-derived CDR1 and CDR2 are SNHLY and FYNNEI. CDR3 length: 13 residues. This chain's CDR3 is CASSEALGVKGFF. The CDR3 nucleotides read TGTGCCAGCAGTGAAGCGCTTGGGGTTAAGGGGTTCTTC.

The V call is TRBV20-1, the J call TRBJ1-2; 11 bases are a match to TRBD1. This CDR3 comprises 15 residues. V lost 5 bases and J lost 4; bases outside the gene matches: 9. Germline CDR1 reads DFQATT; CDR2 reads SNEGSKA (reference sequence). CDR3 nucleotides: TGCAGTGCTGGCCACGGGACAGGGGGTTTCTATGGCTACACCTTC. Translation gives CSAGHGTGGFYGYTF.

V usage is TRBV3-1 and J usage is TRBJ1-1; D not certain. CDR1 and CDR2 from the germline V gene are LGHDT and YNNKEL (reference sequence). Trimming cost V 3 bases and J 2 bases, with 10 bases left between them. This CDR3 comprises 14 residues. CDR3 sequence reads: CASSHLGENTEAFF. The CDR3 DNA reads TGTGCCAGCAGCCATTTGGGAGAAAACACTGAAGCTTTCTTT.

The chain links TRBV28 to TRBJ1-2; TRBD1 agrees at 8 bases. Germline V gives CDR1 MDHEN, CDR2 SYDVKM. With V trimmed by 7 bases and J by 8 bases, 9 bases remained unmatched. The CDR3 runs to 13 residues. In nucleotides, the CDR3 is TGTGCCAGCACCGTATCCGGGACAGGAGGCTACACCTTC. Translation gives CASTVSGTGGYTF.

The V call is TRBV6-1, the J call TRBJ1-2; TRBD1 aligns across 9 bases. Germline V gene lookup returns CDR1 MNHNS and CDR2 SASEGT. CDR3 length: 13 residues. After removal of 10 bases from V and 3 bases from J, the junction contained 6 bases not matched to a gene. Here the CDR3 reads CATRTGADYGYTF. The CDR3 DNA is TGTGCCACCAGGACAGGGGCCGACTATGGCTACACCTTC.

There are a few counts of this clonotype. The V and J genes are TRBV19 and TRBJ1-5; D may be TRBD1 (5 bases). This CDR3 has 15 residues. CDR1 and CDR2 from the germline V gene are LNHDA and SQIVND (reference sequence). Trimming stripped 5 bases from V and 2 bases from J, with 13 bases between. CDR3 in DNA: TGTGCCAGTAGTCCCCCGGGGGGTGGCAATCAGCCCCAGCATTTT. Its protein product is CASSPPGGGNQPQHF.

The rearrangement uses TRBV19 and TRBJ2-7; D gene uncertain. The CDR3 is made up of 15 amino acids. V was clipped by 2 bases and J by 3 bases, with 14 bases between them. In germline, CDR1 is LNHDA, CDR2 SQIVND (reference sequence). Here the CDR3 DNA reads TGTGCCAGTAGTATACGTCAAGAAACTTACTACGAGCAGTACTTC. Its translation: CASSIRQETYYEQYF.

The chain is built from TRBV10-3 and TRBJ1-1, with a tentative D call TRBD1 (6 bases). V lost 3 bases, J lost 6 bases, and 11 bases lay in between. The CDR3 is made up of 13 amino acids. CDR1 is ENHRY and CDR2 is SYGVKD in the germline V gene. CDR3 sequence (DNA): TGTGCCATCAGTGATGGGGGCACCCCTGAAGCTTTCTTT. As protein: CAISDGGTPEAFF.

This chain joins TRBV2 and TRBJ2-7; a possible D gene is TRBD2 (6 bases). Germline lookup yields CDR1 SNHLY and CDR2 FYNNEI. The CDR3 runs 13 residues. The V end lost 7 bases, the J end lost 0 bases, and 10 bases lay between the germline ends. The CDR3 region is CASKVGSSYEQYF. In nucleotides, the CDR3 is TGTGCCAGCAAGGTCGGGAGCTCCTACGAGCAGTACTTC. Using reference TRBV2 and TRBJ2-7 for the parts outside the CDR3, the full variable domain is EPEVTQTPSHQVTQMGQEVILRCVPISNHLYFYWYRQILGQKVEFLVSFYNNEISEKSEIFDDQFSVERPDGSNFTLKIRSTKLEDSAMYFCASKVGSSYEQYFGPGTRLTVT.

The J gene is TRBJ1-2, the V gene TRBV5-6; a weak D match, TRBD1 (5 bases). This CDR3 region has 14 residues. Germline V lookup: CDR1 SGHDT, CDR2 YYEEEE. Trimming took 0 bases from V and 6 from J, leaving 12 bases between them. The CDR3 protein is CASSLEGRAHGYTF. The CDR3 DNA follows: TGTGCCAGCAGCTTGGAGGGCAGGGCCCATGGCTACACCTTC.

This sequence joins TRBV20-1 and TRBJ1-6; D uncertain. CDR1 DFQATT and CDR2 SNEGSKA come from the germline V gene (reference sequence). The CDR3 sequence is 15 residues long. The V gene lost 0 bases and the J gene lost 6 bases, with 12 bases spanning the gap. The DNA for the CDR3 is TGCAGTGCTAGAGATGTACAATTGGTTAATTCACCCCTCCACTTT. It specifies CSARDVQLVNSPLHF.